Given below is one T cell receptor (beta chain) in context. CDR1 is SGHRS, CDR2 YFSETQ, per germline. Between the trimmed V and J ends, which lost 1 base and 4 bases, there was a span of 14 bases. This CDR3 has 15 amino acids. This sample was included in a study of technical replicates of blood from several donors. Generated by immunoSEQ multiplex PCR, the TCRdb table keeps only in-frame clones and is missing some. The sample records 60,000 to 80,000 clones, 85% to 95% being singletons. This chain connects TRBV5-1 to TRBJ2-5; the D gene is possibly TRBD2 (5 bases). The sequencing sample was made of T cells isolated from PBMCs. This sequence was found in a human donor in good health. CDR3 sequence reads: CASSLSETNSETQYF. The CDR3 bases are TGCGCCAGCAGCTTGTCGGAGACTAATTCAGAGACCCAGTACTTC.